This TCR beta chain was sequenced for a study of Ad26.COV2.S vaccination and SARS-CoV-2 variants (dated by TCRdb to the early 2020s). Describing the broader study: Donors in the vaccine arm were drawn from COV1001, a multicentre, randomized, double-blind, placebo-controlled phase I-IIa trial testing Ad26.COV2.S in healthy adults. Ad26.COV2.S was administered intramuscularly at 5 x 10^10 or 1 x 10^11 viral particles, either as a single shot or as two shots given 56 days apart. TCRbeta repertoire sequencing served as the tool for gauging how specific and how broad the SARS-CoV-2-reactive T cell receptors were following Ad26.COV2.S vaccination. The TCR-sequenced set comprised about 32 samples: some 20 Ad26.COV2.S vaccine recipients, 5 placebo recipients and 8 SARS-CoV-2 convalescent individuals. Trial participants were randomized into five groups of five, in which low-dose or high-dose Ad26.COV2.S was given once or twice, or placebo was given on both occasions. Blinding of investigators to trial group allocation was maintained during experiments and outcome assessment.

The immunoSEQ Assay was the method used to sequence TCRbeta CDR3 regions. After extraction, genomic DNA underwent amplification by bias-controlled multiplex PCR, followed by high-throughput sequencing. The source study handled its data this way. Collapsing and filtering of sequences were performed to quantify the absolute abundance of each unique TCRbeta CDR3 region. T cell fraction was estimated by normalization of TCRbeta template counts to usable DNA, with usable DNA being measured through amplification of reference genes present in all nucleated cells. Repertoire TCRs were annotated as SARS-CoV-2-specific by exact matching of V gene, CDR3 amino acid sequence and J gene to a known reactive TCR set. The reference SARS-CoV-2 TCR set was obtained from MIRA and was filtered for enrichment in COVID-19-positive ImmuneCODE repertoires, whereby public or cross-reactive TCRs were removed. Based on the MIRA antigens, annotated TCRs were further analysed at the level of specific ORF or position within ORF. Breadth was defined as the number of annotated unique rearrangements divided by the total number of unique productive rearrangements, and depth was defined as the summed frequency of the annotated unique rearrangements. Two-sided Wilcoxon rank-sum tests were used to compare TCR breadth between groups. What TCRdb holds here is the immuneACCESS table cut down to in-frame rearrangements. Part of the clones is not present; checked against another copy, under half of the missing clones reflect an unresolved V gene, and the others are unexplained. V and J calls plus clone size are reproduced from that table; the DNA served to infer D and trimming. Present in this sample are about 350,000 clones, less than 90% of which were seen just once. The ten largest clones capture 9.5% to 12% of the sample.

Turning to this clone: This receptor's antigen is unknown. Base-call qualities are not available, and no considerably larger clone is one nucleotide away.

CDR1 and CDR2 are drawn from the germline V gene: SGHTA, FQGTGA. The CDR3 starts with the cysteine, ends with the phenylalanine, and has 16 residues. CDR3 DNA only is kept here, 48 bases in frame from base 1. V loses 2 bases of germline sequence and J loses 0 bases, and the interval between the two ends is 12 bases. The treatment or condition label corresponds to: some 20 received Ad26.COV2.S at low or high dose, single or two shots; about 5 received placebo; per-sample allocation not given. Repertoires of vaccine and placebo recipients were sequenced from samples taken on day 63 after the first injection. Between 29 July and 7 August 2020, Cohort 1b enrolled 20 to 30 adults aged 18-55 years at one site in Boston, USA. Ad26.COV2.S was a replication-incompetent adenovirus type 26 vector that expressed a prefusion-stabilized SARS-CoV-2 spike protein derived from the original Wuhan strain. What the authors observed across the whole study: Spike-specific TCR breadth was higher in Ad26.COV2.S recipients than in placebo recipients (P = 0.0014). Vaccine and placebo recipients had similar non-spike TCR breadth, a finding consistent with the vaccine containing only spike. It was noted by the authors that total T cell responses may have been underestimated by the TCR breadth and depth analyses. After vaccination, spike-specific CD8+ and CD4+ T cell responses were reported to show substantial breadth. The study was not powered for comparison of responses between vaccine doses or regimens.

The origin of this receptor is a person aged 18-60 years who received the Ad26.COV2.S COVID-19 vaccine or a placebo. In this chain, TRBV7-3 is recombined with TRBJ2-3; no confident D gene assignment can be made. This specimen consisted of peripheral blood, obtained in a trial of Ad26.COV2.S vaccine versus placebo. CDR3 loop: CASSLVGGGSTDTQYF. The nucleotides read TGTGCCAGCAGCTTAGTGGGCGGCGGCAGCACAGATACGCAGTATTTT.